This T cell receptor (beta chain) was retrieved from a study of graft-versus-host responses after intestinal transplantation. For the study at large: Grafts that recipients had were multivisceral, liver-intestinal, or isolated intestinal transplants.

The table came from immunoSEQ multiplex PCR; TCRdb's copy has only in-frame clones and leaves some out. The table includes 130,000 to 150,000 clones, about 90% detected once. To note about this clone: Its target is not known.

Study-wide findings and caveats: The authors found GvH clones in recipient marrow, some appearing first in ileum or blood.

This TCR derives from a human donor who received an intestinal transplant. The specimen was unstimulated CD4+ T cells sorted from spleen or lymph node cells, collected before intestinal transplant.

The CDR3 protein is CASSPTEPTEAFF. CDR3 coding DNA: TGTGCCAGCAGTCCGACAGAACCCACTGAAGCTTTCTTT. The chain is built from TRBV5-4 and TRBJ1-1; a weak D match, TRBD1 (5 bases). Germline-derived CDR1 and CDR2 are SGHNT and YYREEE (reference sequence). The CDR3 covers 13 residues. Trimming took off 5 bases at V and 4 bases at J, with 12 bases between the two ends.